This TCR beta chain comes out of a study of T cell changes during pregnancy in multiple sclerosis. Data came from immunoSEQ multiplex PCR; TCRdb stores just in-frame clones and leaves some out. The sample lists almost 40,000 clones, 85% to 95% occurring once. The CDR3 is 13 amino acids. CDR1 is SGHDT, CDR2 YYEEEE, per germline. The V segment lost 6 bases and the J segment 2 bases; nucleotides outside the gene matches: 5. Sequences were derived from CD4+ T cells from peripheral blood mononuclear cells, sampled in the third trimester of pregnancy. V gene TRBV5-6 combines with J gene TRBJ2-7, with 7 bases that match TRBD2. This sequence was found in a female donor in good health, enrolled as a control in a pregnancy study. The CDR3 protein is CASTLGGTYEQYF. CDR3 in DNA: TGTGCCAGCACCCTCGGGGGGACCTACGAGCAGTACTTC.